Listed below are T cell receptor beta chains from one sample, sequenced in a study of cytomegalovirus exposure and HLA in healthy donors. TCRdb keeps only in-frame clones here, not all; method: immunoSEQ multiplex PCR. The repertoire holds some 69,000 clones, with approximately 80% as singletons. The sequencing input was PBMCs. All receptors come from a woman aged 25 to 45 in good health and CMV-seronegative. Both conserved end residues are part of each CDR3. D genes are given only for firm matches. Rows give clone size only sometimes, using once, few, many, or a class for an expanded clone.

>15|TRBJ2-2|TRBV11-2|once|-
TGTGCCAGCAGCCCCCGGACAGCTAACACCGGGGAGCTGTTTTTT
CASSPRTANTGELFF
>13|TRBJ1-1|TRBV10-3|-|-
TGTGCCATCATTGGACATCTGAACACTGAAGCTTTCTTT
CAIIGHLNTEAFF
>15|TRBJ1-5|TRBV7-2|-|-
TGTGCCAGCAGCTCGGCTGTGACAGGCAATCAGCCCCAGCATTTT
CASSSAVTGNQPQHF
>15|TRBJ1-3|TRBV9|-|-
TGTGCCAGCAGCGTAAGCGGGAACTCTGGAAACACCATATATTTT
CASSVSGNSGNTIYF
>17|TRBJ2-3|TRBV27|-|TRBD2
TGTGCCAGCAGAGCCGGGACTAGCGGGAGGTCGACAGATACGCAGTATTTT
CASRAGTSGRSTDTQYF
>13|TRBJ1-2|TRBV27|-|-
TGTGCCAGCAGTTTCGGGGAAGACTATGGCTACACCTTC
CASSFGEDYGYTF
>15|TRBJ1-3|TRBV6-1|-|-
TGTGCCAGCATCCCCGACAGGCCCGCCGCAAACACCATATATTTT
CASIPDRPAANTIYF
>16|TRBJ1-2|TRBV30|-|TRBD1
TGTGCCTGGACCGGGACAGGCGCCCCCGGGGTCGGTGGCTACACCTTC
CAWTGTGAPGVGGYTF
>13|TRBJ2-3|TRBV6-5|-|TRBD2
TGTGCCAGCAGTCGGACTAGCGCAGATACGCAGTATTTT
CASSRTSADTQYF
>15|TRBJ2-5|TRBV5-6|-|-
TGTGCCAGCAGCTTGGCGGACAGAGGGCAAGAGACCCAGTACTTC
CASSLADRGQETQYF
>15|TRBJ2-7|TRBV11-2|-|-
TGTGCCAGCAGTTTGGGACACATGGGGTACTACGAGCAGTACTTC
CASSLGHMGYYEQYF
>14|TRBJ1-1|TRBV7-9|-|TRBD1
TGTGCCAGCAGCTTTACGGCAGGGGGCACTGAAGCTTTCTTT
CASSFTAGGTEAFF
>16|TRBJ2-6|TRBV15|-|-
TGTGCCACCAGCAGAGGGGCAGACTCTGGGGCCAACGTCCTGACTTTC
CATSRGADSGANVLTF
>12|TRBJ1-1|TRBV6-4|-|-
TGTGCCAGCAGTGCAGTGGGGCAGGGGTTTTTCTTT
CASSAVGQGFFF
>13|TRBJ1-1|TRBV7-8|few|-
TGTGCCAGCATCCGTCGGGGGGCCATTGAAGCTTTCTTT
CASIRRGAIEAFF
>14|TRBJ1-6|TRBV30|-|TRBD1
TGTGCCTGGAGTACAGGGGGGGGTAATTCACCCCTCCACTTT
CAWSTGGGNSPLHF
>15|TRBJ2-3|TRBV6-1|few|TRBD2
TGTGCCAGCAGTTCCGGACTAGCGGGGACAGATACGCAGTATTTT
CASSSGLAGTDTQYF
>14|TRBJ1-1|TRBV10-3|few|TRBD1
TGTGCCATCAGTCAGACAGGGAGGAACACTGAAGCTTTCTTT
CAISQTGRNTEAFF
>13|TRBJ1-4|TRBV5-1|-|-
TGCGCCAGCAGCTTAGGAGAGAATGAAAAACTGTTTTTT
CASSLGENEKLFF
>15|TRBJ2-7|TRBV11-2|-|TRBD1
TGTGCCAGCAGCCCTAAGGGACAGGGTAGGCTCGAGCAGTACTTC
CASSPKGQGRLEQYF
>16|TRBJ2-3|TRBV7-2|-|-
TGTGCCAGCAGCCCCCGCCCCCAGATGGGCACAGATACGCAGTATTTT
CASSPRPQMGTDTQYF
>15|TRBJ1-5|TRBV7-6|-|-
TGTGCCAGCAGCTTATATGGACAGCGCAATCAGCCCCAGCATTTT
CASSLYGQRNQPQHF
>17|TRBJ1-2|TRBV5-4|-|-
TGTGCCAGCAGCTTGGCCAGGGCAGTAAAAGCTAACTATGGCTACACCTTC
CASSLARAVKANYGYTF
>17|TRBJ2-3|TRBV4-1|-|TRBD1
TGCGCCAGCAGCCAATACGCAGGGGGCGCAGGCACAGATACGCAGTATTTT
CASSQYAGGAGTDTQYF
>14|TRBJ1-1|TRBV11-2|once|-
TGTGCCAGCAGCGGCGGGACTCGAAGAGCGGAAGCTTTCTTT
CASSGGTRRAEAFF
>13|TRBJ2-7|TRBV7-2|-|-
TGTGCCAGCAGCTTATATGGGGGCTGGGAGCAGTACTTC
CASSLYGGWEQYF
>17|TRBJ1-2|TRBV7-9|-|-
TGTGCCAGCAGCCCTTTGTGGGCCGACGCTGGGAACTATGGCTACACCTTC
CASSPLWADAGNYGYTF
>18|TRBJ1-1|TRBV10-3|-|-
TGTGCCATCAGTGAGTCGGGTTCTTTTTCCGGGGGGAACACTGAAGCTTTCTTT
CAISESGSFSGGNTEAFF
>15|TRBJ1-6|TRBV27|-|TRBD1
TGTGCCACACGACAGGGGTGGGACAATAATTCACCCCTCCACTTT
CATRQGWDNNSPLHF
>17|TRBJ2-3|TRBV4-1|few|TRBD2
TGCGCCAGCAGCCAAGACCGGACTAGCGGGGTCCCAGATACGCAGTATTTT
CASSQDRTSGVPDTQYF
>15|TRBJ2-7|TRBV7-2|once|TRBD2
TGTGCCAGCAGCTCTAGCGGGGGACACGATTACGAGCAGTACTTC
CASSSSGGHDYEQYF
>17|TRBJ2-5|TRBV5-1|few|TRBD1
TGCGCCAGCAGCTTGGGACTCCGCGGGACAGGTAAAGAGACCCAGTACTTC
CASSLGLRGTGKETQYF
>16|TRBJ2-3|TRBV28|-|TRBD2
TGTGCCAGCGGGGGTTTAGCGGGAGGCGCCACAGATACGCAGTATTTT
CASGGLAGGATDTQYF
>15|TRBJ2-7|TRBV7-2|-|-
TGTGCCAGCAGCTTAAACGGTCAAGCCGACTACGAGCAGTACTTC
CASSLNGQADYEQYF
>15|TRBJ2-7|TRBV28|-|TRBD2
TGTGCCAGCAGTTCGGCTAGCGGGGGAGAGTACGAGCAGTACTTC
CASSSASGGEYEQYF
>13|TRBJ2-1|TRBV10-3|-|-
TGTGCCACCCAGGAGGTCCGAGGGAATGAGCAGTTCTTC
CATQEVRGNEQFF
>14|TRBJ1-4|TRBV5-1|-|-
TGCGCCAGCAGCGTGACAGGAGTTAATGAAAAACTGTTTTTT
CASSVTGVNEKLFF
>13|TRBJ1-2|TRBV7-2|-|-
TGTGCCAGCAGCTTAGAAGGGGACTATGGCTACACCTTC
CASSLEGDYGYTF
>16|TRBJ2-5|TRBV5-4|-|TRBD1
TGTGCCAGCAGCTTCGGACAGGGGGCTAATGGGGAGACCCAGTACTTC
CASSFGQGANGETQYF
>13|TRBJ1-5|TRBV30|-|TRBD1
TGTGCCTGGAGCCCCAGGGGGCATCAGCCCCAGCATTTT
CAWSPRGHQPQHF
>13|TRBJ2-1|TRBV7-9|-|-
TGTGCCAGCAGCTTAGACTACGACAATGAGCAGTTCTTC
CASSLDYDNEQFF
>14|TRBJ1-1|TRBV27|-|-
TGTGCCAGCAGTTTAGGGGGGGCAGGCACTGAAGCTTTCTTT
CASSLGGAGTEAFF
>18|TRBJ1-1|TRBV7-2|-|-
TGTGCCAGCAGCCCCTGGGGCGGGGCGAATGGGGGTAACACTGAAGCTTTCTTT
CASSPWGGANGGNTEAFF
>13|TRBJ1-1|TRBV7-2|-|TRBD1
TGTGCCACCCGGACAGGGATGGCCACTGAAGCTTTCTTT
CATRTGMATEAFF
>16|TRBJ2-1|TRBV9|-|TRBD2
TGTGCCAGCAGCGCCAGACTAGCGGGATCCTACAATGAGCAGTTCTTC
CASSARLAGSYNEQFF